The 27 T cell receptor beta chains below all came from one sample that was sequenced in a study of blood T cell repertoires in COVID-19 (dated by TCRdb to the early 2020s). Library prep was done by the immunoSEQ multiplex PCR assay. The immuneACCESS repertoire file appears here via TCRdb, limited to in-frame rearrangements. These files lack a portion of the clones; in checked studies, under half of the deficit traces to unresolved V genes, and the cause of the others is not known. In this sample the table shows roughly 200,000 clones, about 91% of which occur a single time. Jointly, the top ten make up 3.5% to 5% of the sample. The sequenced sample consisted of peripheral blood. These receptors were obtained from a woman in her 30s with acute or convalescent COVID-19.

The V call is TRBV10-1, the J call TRBJ2-2; possibly TRBD2 for D (5 bases). CDR3 length: 14 residues. CDR1 and CDR2 from the germline V gene are WNHNN and SYGVQD (reference sequence). V was trimmed by 3 bases and J by 3 bases, leaving 8 bases between them. CDR3 in amino acids: CASSDGSDTGELFF. The CDR3 DNA reads TGCGCCAGCAGTGATGGGAGCGACACCGGGGAGCTGTTTTTT.

The chain carries TRBV2 and TRBJ1-6, with 7 bases identical to TRBD1. The V gene end was trimmed by 7 bases and the J gene end by 11 bases; junction bases not matched to a gene: 8. The germline V gene encodes CDR1 SNHLY and CDR2 FYNNEI. This CDR3 is 13 amino acids long. CDR3 DNA sequence: TGTGCCAGCACCGGACAGGTTGCGACACCCCTCCACTTT. The encoded protein is CASTGQVATPLHF. Together with reference TRBV2 and TRBJ1-6, the CDR3 gives the full variable domain: EPEVTQTPSHQVTQMGQEVILRCVPISNHLYFYWYRQILGQKVEFLVSFYNNEISEKSEIFDDQFSVERPDGSNFTLKIRSTKLEDSAMYFCASTGQVATPLHFGNGTRLTVT.

The rearrangement uses TRBV24-1 and TRBJ2-2; no definite D call. Germline values: CDR1 KGHDR, CDR2 SFDVKD. V was shortened by 11 bases and J by 4 bases, with 10 bases between the two germline ends. The CDR3 loop spans 12 amino acids. The CDR3 sequence: CAIRRGTGELFF. The CDR3 DNA is TGTGCCATCCGCAGAGGCACCGGGGAGCTGTTTTTT.

This rearrangement joins TRBV20-1 to TRBJ1-1; no definite D call. Germline V gene lookup returns CDR1 DFQATT and CDR2 SNEGSKA (reference sequence). This CDR3 spans 14 amino acids. V was cut by 3 bases and J by 3 bases, with 14 bases left in between. CDR3 protein: CSASKRLGHTEAFF. CDR3 in DNA: TGCAGTGCTAGTAAAAGGTTGGGCCACACTGAAGCTTTCTTT.

V is TRBV27 and J is TRBJ2-7, with a tentative D call TRBD2 (5 bases). This CDR3 has 13 residues. V lost 7 bases and J 2 bases, leaving 12 bases between the germline ends. Per the germline V gene, CDR1 is MNHEY and CDR2 is SMNVEV (reference sequence). The CDR3 DNA sequence: TGTGCCAGCAAGGCGGCGGGCACCTACGAGCAGTACTTC. Translated: CASKAAGTYEQYF.

The chain couples TRBV3-1 (or the pseudogene TRBV3-2) to TRBJ2-1; D is unresolved. The V end lost 2 bases, the J end lost 10 bases, and 6 bases lay between the germline ends. In germline, CDR1 is LGHDT, CDR2 YNNKEL (reference sequence). CDR3 length: 11 amino acids. The chain's CDR3 is CASSQTYEQFF. Written as DNA, the CDR3 is TGTGCCAGCAGCCAAACCTACGAGCAGTTCTTC.

This chain joins TRBV5-1 and TRBJ2-2; tentatively, D is TRBD2 (5 bases). The germline V gene encodes CDR1 SGHRS and CDR2 YFSETQ. There are 15 residues in the CDR3. V dropped 9 bases and J dropped 1 base, with 16 bases sitting between them. In DNA form, the CDR3 reads TGCGCCACCCGGAGGAACACTTTGAACACCGGGGAGCTGTTTTTT. This codes for CATRRNTLNTGELFF.

V and J are TRBV19 and TRBJ2-7; the D gene is possibly TRBD1 (6 bases). The CDR3 spans 11 residues. V was cut by 9 bases and J by 2 bases, with 8 bases left in between. The germline V gene has CDR1 LNHDA and CDR2 SQIVND (reference sequence). Here the CDR3 DNA reads TGTGCCAGCGCAGGGGCCTACGAGCAGTACTTC. Translation gives CASAGAYEQYF. The full variable domain, completed using reference TRBV19 and TRBJ2-7, is DGGITQSPKYLFRKEGQNVTLSCEQNLNHDAMYWYRQDPGQGLRLIYYSQIVNDFQKGDIAEGYSVSREKKESFPLTVTSAQKNPTAFYLCASAGAYEQYFGPGTRLTVT.

This clone was recorded a few times. The gene calls are TRBV5-4 and TRBJ2-3; 9 bases align to TRBD2. The CDR3 totals 15 residues. Germline values: CDR1 SGHNT, CDR2 YYREEE (reference sequence). V was pared by 6 bases and J by 0 bases, with 5 bases of the junction left unmatched. The CDR3 coding sequence is TGTGCCAGCATCAAGCGGGAGGCTAGCACAGATACGCAGTATTTT. This codes for CASIKREASTDTQYF.

The J gene is TRBJ1-1, the V gene TRBV3-1 (or the pseudogene TRBV3-2); 7 positions agree with TRBD1. J was trimmed by 10 bases and V by 5 bases; bases with no gene match: 10. Germline CDR1 is LGHDT and CDR2 is YNNKEL (reference sequence). This CDR3 comprises 13 residues. The CDR3: CASSNGQELGAFF. CDR3 nucleotides: TGTGCCAGCAGCAACGGACAGGAGTTGGGAGCTTTCTTT.

In this sample, this clone turned up once. This rearrangement joins TRBV5-5 to TRBJ2-1, with 7 nucleotides matching TRBD2. After removal of 5 bases from V and 3 bases from J, the junction contained 8 bases not matched to a gene. CDR3 size: 15 residues. Germline-derived CDR1 and CDR2 are SGHKS and YYEKEE (reference sequence). The CDR3 region has the DNA TGTGCCAGCAGAGGGCCCCCGGGAGGCTACAATGAGCAGTTCTTC. This encodes CASRGPPGGYNEQFF.

This chain links TRBV10-1 with TRBJ2-7, with 10 bases matching TRBD1. Per the germline V gene, CDR1 is WNHNN and CDR2 is SYGVQD (reference sequence). Losses at the gene ends were 0 bases for V and 5 bases for J; bases not matched to a gene: 7. The CDR3 extends over 16 amino acids. The DNA for the CDR3 is TGCGCCAGCAGTGAGTCCGGGACAGGGGTAAGAAACGAGCAGTACTTC. Protein sequence: CASSESGTGVRNEQYF.

The chain links TRBV15 to TRBJ1-5; 7 nucleotides line up with TRBD1. CDR3 length: 16 amino acids. V shed 1 base and J 3 bases; nucleotides not matched to a gene: 6. From germline, CDR1 is LNHNV and CDR2 YYDKDF (reference sequence). The CDR3 spells CATSRGDSHLNQPQHF. CDR3 in DNA: TGTGCCACCAGCAGAGGGGACAGCCACCTCAATCAGCCCCAGCATTTT. The full variable domain, with the rest looked up from reference TRBV15 and TRBJ1-5, is DAMVIQNPRYQVTQFGKPVTLSCSQTLNHNVMYWYQQKSSQAPKLLFHYYDKDFNNEADTPDNFQSRRPNTSFCFLDIRSPGLGDTAMYLCATSRGDSHLNQPQHFGDGTRLSIL.

V is TRBV7-6 and J is TRBJ1-6; TRBD1 agrees at 9 bases. There are 13 residues in the CDR3. Germline V gene lookup returns CDR1 SGHVS and CDR2 FNYEAQ. The V segment lost 4 bases and the J segment 15 bases; nucleotides outside the gene matches: 7. This CDR3 reads CASSSGQGLVLHF. The CDR3 nucleotides are TGTGCCAGCAGCTCGGGACAGGGTTTGGTCCTCCACTTT.

The chain links TRBV9 to TRBJ2-3; tentative D call: TRBD2 (5 bases). The CDR3 length is 15 residues. V gave up 0 bases and J gave up 0 bases, with 8 bases separating them. From germline, CDR1 is SGDLS and CDR2 YYNGEE. The DNA of the CDR3 is TGTGCCAGCAGCGTAGACGGGAAGAGCACAGATACGCAGTATTTT. Residues: CASSVDGKSTDTQYF.

This clone appeared a few times. The chain employs TRBV29-1 and TRBJ2-2; D gene ambiguous. In germline, CDR1 is SQVTM, CDR2 ANQGSEA. Trimming left V 6 bases short and J 3 bases short, with 11 bases between. The CDR3 extends over 13 amino acids. Written as DNA, the CDR3 is TGCAGCGTAGACAATCCTTACACCGGGGAGCTGTTTTTT. Amino acids: CSVDNPYTGELFF.

In this sample, this clone turned up a few times. The rearrangement links TRBV19 to TRBJ1-2; TRBD1 matches at 10 bases. CDR3 length: 12 residues. The trim removed 10 bases at V and 7 bases at J, leaving 6 bases unmatched. Germline V gives CDR1 LNHDA, CDR2 SQIVND (reference sequence). CDR3 bases: TGTGCCACAAGACAGGGGGCAAGTGGCTACACCTTC. Translating gives CATRQGASGYTF.

V usage is TRBV28 and J usage is TRBJ1-1; D perhaps matches TRBD1 (5 bases). V was pared by 4 bases and J by 11 bases, with 17 bases between. The CDR3 is 13 amino acids. The germline V gene has CDR1 MDHEN and CDR2 SYDVKM. CDR3 nucleotides: TGTGCCAGCAGTTCCAGGGATCCGAGAATGGCTTTCTTT. It encodes CASSSRDPRMAFF.

The chain carries TRBV28 and TRBJ1-1, with D uncertain. This CDR3 has 12 amino acids. Trimming took 6 bases from V and 0 from J, leaving 5 bases between them. Germline lookup yields CDR1 MDHEN and CDR2 SYDVKM. CDR3 nucleotides: TGTGCCAGCAGGTCCGTGAACACTGAAGCTTTCTTT. Translated: CASRSVNTEAFF.

This clone was seen only once. This chain uses TRBV12-3 or TRBV12-4 with TRBJ2-5, with D perhaps TRBD2 (5 bases). Trimming stripped 6 bases from V and 7 bases from J, with 9 bases between. There are 11 residues in the CDR3. This CDR3 reads CASSLRGTQYF. Here the CDR3 DNA reads TGTGCCAGCAGCCTTCGGGGGACCCAGTACTTC.

The chain recombines TRBV6-5 with TRBJ1-5; D is perhaps TRBD1 (6 bases). Trimming stripped 2 bases from V and 2 bases from J, with 13 bases between. The CDR3 length is 16 residues. The V gene's germline CDR1 is MNHEY and CDR2 SVGAGI. The CDR3 nucleotides read TGTGCCAGCAGTTACGGCGGAGGGGGGGGCAATCAGCCCCAGCATTTT. This translates into CASSYGGGGGNQPQHF.

This clone has just a few counts. The genes are TRBV5-1 and TRBJ2-1; D gene ambiguous. V lost 0 bases and J lost 0, with 7 bases in between. Germline CDR1 SGHRS, CDR2 YFSETQ. The CDR3 totals 15 residues. Here the CDR3 reads CASSLGPGSYNEQFF. CDR3 DNA: TGCGCCAGCAGCTTGGGACCAGGCTCCTACAATGAGCAGTTCTTC.

V gene TRBV21-1 combines with J gene TRBJ2-2; the tabulated D call, TRBD2, remains unverified against the DNA. TRBV21-1 has pseudogene status. CDR3 length: 15 amino acids. CDR3: CASSSRDLYTGELFF. The CDR3 nucleotides read TGTGCCAGCAGCTCCCGGGACTTATACACCGGGGAGCTGTTTTTT.

V usage is TRBV30 and J usage is TRBJ2-5, with D unresolved. Germline values: CDR1 GTSNPN, CDR2 SVGIG (reference sequence). This CDR3 contains 12 residues. Between the trimmed V and J ends, which lost 2 bases and 7 bases, there was a span of 11 bases. The CDR3 nucleotides are TGTGCCTGGAGTAACCGGTTCGGGACCCAGTACTTC. Translating gives CAWSNRFGTQYF.

V and J are TRBV18 and TRBJ2-5; tentatively, D is TRBD1 (6 bases). The CDR3 contains 14 residues. Germline CDR1 and CDR2: KGHSH and LQKENI. V was cut by 4 bases and J by 1 base, with 10 bases left in between. The CDR3 DNA is TGTGCCAGCTCACGGGGGACACCCCAAGAGACCCAGTACTTC. Amino acid sequence: CASSRGTPQETQYF. The entire variable domain, with the rest obtained from reference TRBV18 and TRBJ2-5, is as follows: NAGVMQNPRHLVRRRGQEARLRCSPMKGHSHVYWYRQLPEEGLKFMVYLQKENIIDESGMPKERFSAEFPKEGPSILRIQQVVRGDSAAYFCASSRGTPQETQYFGPGTRLLVL.

With regard to this clone: Other DNA sequences from this sample encode an identical CDR3 as well. In DNA form, the CDR3 reads TGCGCCAGCAGCTTGGGATCGCAGGAGACCCAGTACTTC. As protein: CASSLGSQETQYF. The gene calls are TRBV5-1 and TRBJ2-5; D ambiguous. The germline gives CDR1 SGHRS, CDR2 YFSETQ. The CDR3 is 13 residues long. V was clipped by 0 bases and J by 5 bases, with 8 bases between them. The variable domain in full, completed from reference TRBV5-1 and TRBJ2-5, reads KAGVTQTPRYLIKTRGQQVTLSCSPISGHRSVSWYQQTPGQGLQFLFEYFSETQRNKGNFPGRFSGRQFSNSRSEMNVSTLELGDSALYLCASSLGSQETQYFGPGTRLLVL.

This rearrangement joins TRBV15 to TRBJ1-4, with D perhaps matching TRBD1 (5 bases). Germline V gives CDR1 LNHNV, CDR2 YYDKDF (reference sequence). The CDR3 covers 12 residues. The germline V and J ends were trimmed by 4 bases and 13 bases, with 13 bases remaining between them. The CDR3 nucleotides are TGTGCCACCAGCAACCCGGGACTTAGACTGTTTTTT. Protein: CATSNPGLRLFF.